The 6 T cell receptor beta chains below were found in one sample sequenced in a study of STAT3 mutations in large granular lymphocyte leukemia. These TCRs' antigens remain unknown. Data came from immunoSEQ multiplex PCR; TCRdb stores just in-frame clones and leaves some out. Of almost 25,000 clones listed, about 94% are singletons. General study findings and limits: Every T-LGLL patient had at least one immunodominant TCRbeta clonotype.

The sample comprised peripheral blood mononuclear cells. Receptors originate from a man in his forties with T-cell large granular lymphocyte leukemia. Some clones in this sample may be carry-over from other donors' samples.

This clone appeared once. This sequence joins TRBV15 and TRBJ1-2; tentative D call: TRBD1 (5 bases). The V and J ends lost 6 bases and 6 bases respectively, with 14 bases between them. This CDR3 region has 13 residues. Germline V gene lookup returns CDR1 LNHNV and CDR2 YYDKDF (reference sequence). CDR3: CATRLTGGDGYTF. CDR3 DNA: TGTGCCACCAGGCTAACAGGAGGAGATGGCTACACCTTC.

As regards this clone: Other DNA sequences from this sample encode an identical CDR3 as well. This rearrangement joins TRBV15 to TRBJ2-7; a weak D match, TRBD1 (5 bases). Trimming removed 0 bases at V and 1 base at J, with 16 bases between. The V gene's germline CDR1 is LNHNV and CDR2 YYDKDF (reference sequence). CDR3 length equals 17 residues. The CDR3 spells CATSRDRLQGSSYEQYF. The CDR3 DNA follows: TGTGCCACCAGCAGAGATCGGTTGCAGGGCTCATCCTACGAGCAGTACTTC.

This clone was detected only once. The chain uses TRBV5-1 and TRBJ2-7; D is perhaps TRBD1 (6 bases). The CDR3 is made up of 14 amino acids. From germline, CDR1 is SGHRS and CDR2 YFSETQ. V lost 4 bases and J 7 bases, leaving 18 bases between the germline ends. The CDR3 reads CASSDLAGAGEQYF. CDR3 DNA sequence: TGCGCCAGCAGCGATTTGGCAGGGGCAGGGGAGCAGTACTTC.

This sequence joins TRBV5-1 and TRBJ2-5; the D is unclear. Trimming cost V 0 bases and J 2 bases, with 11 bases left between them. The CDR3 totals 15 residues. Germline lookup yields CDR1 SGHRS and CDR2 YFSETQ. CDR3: CASSLVAQSQETQYF. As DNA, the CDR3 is TGCGCCAGCAGCTTGGTAGCTCAGTCACAAGAGACCCAGTACTTC. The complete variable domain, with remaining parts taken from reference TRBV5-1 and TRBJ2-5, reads KAGVTQTPRYLIKTRGQQVTLSCSPISGHRSVSWYQQTPGQGLQFLFEYFSETQRNKGNFPGRFSGRQFSNSRSEMNVSTLELGDSALYLCASSLVAQSQETQYFGPGTRLLVL.

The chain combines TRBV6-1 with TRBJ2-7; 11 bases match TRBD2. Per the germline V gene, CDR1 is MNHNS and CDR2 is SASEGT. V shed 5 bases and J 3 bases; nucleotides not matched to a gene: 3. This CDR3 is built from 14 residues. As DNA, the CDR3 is TGTGCCAGCAGTTCGGGACTAGCGGTCTACGAGCAGTACTTC. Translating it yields CASSSGLAVYEQYF.

CDR3 loop: CASSLGTPGNTIYF. CDR3 DNA sequence: TGTGCCAGCAGCCTAGGGACACCCGGAAACACCATATATTTT. The chain is built from TRBV28 and TRBJ1-3; a possible D gene is TRBD1 (6 bases). The germline gives CDR1 MDHEN, CDR2 SYDVKM. V was pared by 6 bases and J by 4 bases, with 13 bases between. This CDR3 has 14 residues.